This TCR beta chain was observed in a study of cytomegalovirus exposure and HLA in healthy donors. In the PCR, 60 Vbeta and 13 Jbeta primers were used. Profiling relied on immunoSEQ multiplex PCR, and the TCRdb table lists in-frame clones only, not all of them. The data contain about 180,000 clones, about three quarters of them singletons. Remarks on this clone: Its antigen is still unknown.

Overall study findings and caveats: TCR beta V- and J-gene trimming, according to a later analysis, was linked to a missense DCLRE1C variant. About 90% or about 30% of the time was how often most TCR beta V segments were productive, according to an earlier analysis. There were around 160 TCR beta chains listed as cytomegalovirus-associated.

The germline CDR1 and CDR2 sequences are MGHRA and YSYEKL. The length of the CDR3 is 12 residues. The V end was cut by 3 bases, the J end by 14 bases, with 11 bases between. This TCR was sampled from a man younger than 35 in good health and CMV-seronegative. Input material: PBMCs. The chain combines TRBV4-1 with TRBJ1-6; TRBD1 is a possible D gene (6 bases). Written as DNA, the CDR3 is TGCGCCAGCAGCCAGTTACAGGGAACCCTCCACTTT. Protein: CASSQLQGTLHF.